This T cell receptor beta chain comes out of a study of T cell repertoires in cytomegalovirus infection. TCRdb re-called the reads with MiXCR, one entry per CDR3 protein. The sample holds 550,000 to 850,000 distinct CDR3 sequences; around 35% are singletons and the top ten take around a sixth. The CDR3 is made up of 13 amino acids. The junction had 3 bases not matched to a gene; V was cut back by 8 bases and J by 5 bases. Germline V lookup: CDR1 SGHVS, CDR2 FNYEAQ. This clonotype was picked up many times. Its antigen is not identified. Material: cultured PBMCs, obtained from culture after CMV antigen stimulation. The receptor comes from a human donor in good health (CMV status not recorded). Some clones in this sample may be carry-over from other donors' samples. The chain couples TRBV7-6 to TRBJ2-7; TRBD2 aligns across 13 bases. The CDR3 protein is CASRLAGGDEQYF. The CDR3 DNA is TGTGCCAGCCGACTAGCGGGAGGAGACGAGCAGTACTTC.